The clone carrying this TCR beta chain showed up just a few times. Its specificity is not known. The sample is drawn from a study of beta chain features in type 1 diabetes. Expressed TCRB transcripts were sequenced because the entire RNA isolate underwent reverse transcription. The table came from immunoSEQ multiplex PCR; TCRdb's copy has only in-frame clones and leaves some out. This table has some 660,000 clones, over 13% appearing once. V lost 0 bases, J lost 4 bases, and 12 bases lay in between. In germline, CDR1 is SGHNT, CDR2 YYREEE (reference sequence). The CDR3 has 15 residues. Findings of the study overall: A cDNA-based sequencing approach could over-represent cells with high TCR expression. Type 1 diabetes patients had VDJ junctions that carried fewer insertions and more deletions. Patients with Type 1 diabetes showed moderately but significantly shorter TCRB CDR3s in all four CD4+ subsets.

The sequence derives from a man aged 18 to 30 with type 1 diabetes. The sample consisted of naive CD4+ T cells from blood. V gene TRBV5-4 combines with J gene TRBJ2-3, with TRBD2 as a possible D gene (5 bases). The chain's CDR3 is CASSLELVGADTQYF. The CDR3 coding sequence is TGTGCCAGCAGCTTGGAACTAGTGGGCGCAGATACGCAGTATTTT.